This is a list of T cell receptor beta chains from one sample in a study of blood T cell repertoires in COVID-19. Using immunoSEQ multiplex PCR, the repertoire was profiled, and TCRdb retains in-frame clones only, with some absent. The table records roughly 410,000 clones, 89% of them present only once. The sample taken for sequencing was peripheral blood. These receptors were taken from a woman aged 40 to 50 with COVID-19, enrolled during active disease. Both conserved end residues are part of each CDR3. D genes are given only for firm matches. Part of the rows lack a size; the others show once, few, many or a class for expanded clones.

V: TRBV10-3; J: TRBJ2-3; size: NA; D: NA; DNA: TGTGCCATCAGTGAGTCATGGGGAGGTACGCAGTATTTT; CDR3: CAISESWGGTQYF
V: TRBV5-1; J: TRBJ2-2; size: NA; D: TRBD1; DNA: TGCGCCAGCAGCTATCGAGGACAGGGGACGTTCGCGAACACCGGGGAGCTGTTTTTT; CDR3: CASSYRGQGTFANTGELFF
V: TRBV19; J: TRBJ2-7; size: NA; D: TRBD1; DNA: TGTGCCAGTAGTCTCCAGACAGGGGACTACGAGCAGTACTTC; CDR3: CASSLQTGDYEQYF
V: TRBV7-9; J: TRBJ1-4; size: NA; D: TRBD1; DNA: TGTGCCAGCAGCCAGGGACAGGGGGCGCAGGGTCGAGAAAAACTGTTTTTT; CDR3: CASSQGQGAQGREKLFF
V: TRBV4-1; J: TRBJ1-1; size: NA; D: TRBD1; DNA: TGCGCCAGCAGCCCGGGACAGGGGAGGACTGAAGCTTTCTTT; CDR3: CASSPGQGRTEAFF
V: TRBV19; J: TRBJ1-6; size: NA; D: TRBD1; DNA: TGTGCCAGTGGCCCGGACAGGGATTCTGAGCCCCTCCACTTT; CDR3: CASGPDRDSEPLHF
V: TRBV27; J: TRBJ1-4; size: once; D: TRBD1; DNA: TGTGCCACTGGGACAGGCGGCGAAAAACTGTTTTTT; CDR3: CATGTGGEKLFF
V: TRBV12-3/TRBV12-4; J: TRBJ1-2; size: NA; D: NA; DNA: TGTGCCAGCAGGAAGAGGGTCCACGGCTACACCTTC; CDR3: CASRKRVHGYTF
V: TRBV27; J: TRBJ1-5; size: once; D: TRBD1; DNA: TGTGCCAGCAGCTTCGACAGGGAAAGGCCCCAGCATTTT; CDR3: CASSFDRERPQHF
V: TRBV6-5; J: TRBJ2-1; size: NA; D: TRBD2; DNA: TGTGCCAGCAGTCGGGGGACTAGTTCCTACAATGAGCAGTTCTTC; CDR3: CASSRGTSSYNEQFF
V: TRBV5-1; J: TRBJ1-1; size: NA; D: NA; DNA: TGCGCCAGCAGTTCGACGGGGAACACTGAAGCTTTCTTT; CDR3: CASSSTGNTEAFF
V: TRBV2; J: TRBJ2-2; size: NA; D: TRBD2; DNA: TGTGCCAGCAGTGTAGCGGGGGGGGGCCCCGGGGAGCTGTTTTTT; CDR3: CASSVAGGGPGELFF
V: TRBV2; J: TRBJ2-1; size: NA; D: NA; DNA: TGTGCCAGCACCGACACATACAATGAGCAGTTCTTC; CDR3: CASTDTYNEQFF
V: TRBV4-3; J: TRBJ1-2; size: NA; D: NA; DNA: TGCGCCAGCAGCCAAGTAGGGGGGGCGCGGAACTATGGCTACACCTTC; CDR3: CASSQVGGARNYGYTF
V: TRBV6-2/TRBV6-3; J: TRBJ1-5; size: NA; D: TRBD1; DNA: TGTGCCAGCAGTACTTACAGGGGTCGGAACAATCAGCCCCAGCATTTT; CDR3: CASSTYRGRNNQPQHF
V: TRBV5-4; J: TRBJ2-5; size: NA; D: TRBD2; DNA: TGTGCCAGCAGCTCTTTCTTTATCACTAGCGGAGAAGAGACCCAGTACTTC; CDR3: CASSSFFITSGEETQYF
V: TRBV4-3; J: TRBJ2-1; size: NA; D: NA; DNA: TGCGCCAGCAGCCAAGACCGCAATAGGGGTTTAGACAATGAGCAGTTCTTC; CDR3: CASSQDRNRGLDNEQFF
V: TRBV28; J: TRBJ1-5; size: NA; D: NA; DNA: TGTGCCAGCAGTTTTCTGAGGCGGGGAAGCAATCAGCCCCAGCATTTT; CDR3: CASSFLRRGSNQPQHF